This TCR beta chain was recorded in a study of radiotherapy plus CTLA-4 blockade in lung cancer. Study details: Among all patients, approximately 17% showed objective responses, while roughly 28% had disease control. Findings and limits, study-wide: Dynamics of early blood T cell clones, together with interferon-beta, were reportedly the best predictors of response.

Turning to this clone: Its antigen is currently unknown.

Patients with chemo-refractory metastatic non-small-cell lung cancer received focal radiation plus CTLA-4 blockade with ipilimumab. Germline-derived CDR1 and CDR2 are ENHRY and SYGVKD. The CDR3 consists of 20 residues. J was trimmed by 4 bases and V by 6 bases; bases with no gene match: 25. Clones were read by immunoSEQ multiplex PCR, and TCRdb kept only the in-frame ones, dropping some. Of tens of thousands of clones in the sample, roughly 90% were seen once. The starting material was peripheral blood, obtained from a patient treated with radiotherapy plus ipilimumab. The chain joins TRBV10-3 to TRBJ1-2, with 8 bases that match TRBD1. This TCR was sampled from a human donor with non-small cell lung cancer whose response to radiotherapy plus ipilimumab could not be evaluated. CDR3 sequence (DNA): TGTGCCATCAGGGGCAGGGGGCCCGTCGCCAGTGAAGTGAGTAGCTATGGCTACACCTTC. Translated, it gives CAIRGRGPVASEVSSYGYTF.